This entry lists 26 T cell receptor beta chains sequenced from one sample in a study of cytotoxic CD8 clonotypes in ibrutinib-treated CLL. Here immunoSEQ multiplex PCR was the method, and the copy in TCRdb shows in-frame clones only, minus some. The sample yields some 46,000 clones, 60% to 75% seen once. Here the sequenced sample was PBMCs, taken after 12 months of ibrutinib treatment. The receptor set was obtained from a human donor with chronic lymphocytic leukemia.

This chain joins TRBV6-1 and TRBJ1-6, with D unresolved. Germline values: CDR1 MNHNS, CDR2 SASEGT. The CDR3 runs 16 residues. V shed 1 base and J shed 7 bases, with 14 bases lying between them. In DNA form, the CDR3 reads TGTGCCAGCAGTGAAGTGGTAGATCGAAGGAATTCACCCCTCCACTTT. Translated: CASSEVVDRRNSPLHF.

This chain uses TRBV2 with TRBJ2-2; no definite D call. This CDR3 region has 13 residues. Germline assignment: CDR1 SNHLY and CDR2 FYNNEI. V lost 4 bases to trimming and J lost 2 bases, with 5 bases between them. DNA of the CDR3: TGTGCCAGCAGTGCCCGAAACACCGGGGAGCTGTTTTTT. This encodes CASSARNTGELFF.

The genes are TRBV14 and TRBJ1-5; no clear D gene. The germline CDR1 and CDR2 sequences are SGHDN and FVKESK. Trimming removed 3 bases at V and 5 bases at J, with 8 bases between. The CDR3 has 13 residues. Here the CDR3 reads CASSQGWDQPQHF. As DNA, the CDR3 is TGTGCCAGCAGCCAGGGCTGGGATCAGCCCCAGCATTTT.

The chain is built from TRBV19 and TRBJ2-5; TRBD1 agrees at 7 bases. The CDR3 has 13 residues. Germline V gene data show CDR1 as LNHDA and CDR2 as SQIVND (reference sequence). J lost 4 bases, V lost 8 bases, and 7 bases had no gene match. As DNA, the CDR3 is TGTGCCAGTGGAGCGACAGGGACAGAGACCCAGTACTTC. Protein sequence: CASGATGTETQYF.

The rearrangement joins TRBV20-1 to TRBJ2-5; tentative D call: TRBD2 (6 bases). From germline, CDR1 is DFQATT and CDR2 SNEGSKA (reference sequence). V was trimmed by 6 bases and J by 5 bases, leaving 7 bases between them. The length of the CDR3 is 10 residues. CDR3 sequence (DNA): TGCAGTGCCCGGGGGGAGACCCAGTACTTC. It translates to CSARGETQYF.

This clone was counted only a few times. The chain joins TRBV6-4 to TRBJ1-6, with TRBD1 as a possible D gene (5 bases). Germline values: CDR1 MRHNA, CDR2 SNTAGT. There are 14 residues in the CDR3. The V and J ends lost 6 bases and 5 bases respectively, with 11 bases between them. CDR3 in amino acids: CASRPTEDNSPLHF. CDR3 DNA sequence: TGTGCCAGCAGGCCGACAGAAGATAATTCACCCCTCCACTTT.

The chain combines TRBV29-1 with TRBJ1-1; D gene uncertain. V lost 4 bases to trimming and J lost 5 bases, with 8 bases between them. Looked up from germline, CDR1 is SQVTM and CDR2 is ANQGSEA. This CDR3 has 11 residues. Here the CDR3 reads CSVALSTEAFF. CDR3 DNA: TGCAGCGTTGCCCTCTCGACTGAAGCTTTCTTT.

The genes are TRBV7-2 and TRBJ1-5; TRBD1 matches 10 bases. The germline V gene encodes CDR1 SGHTA and CDR2 FQGNSA. With V trimmed by 5 bases and J by 4 bases, 5 bases remained unmatched. The CDR3 covers 15 residues. The CDR3 coding sequence is TGTGCCAGCAGCACCCGGACAGGGGGTAATCAGCCCCAGCATTTT. This codes for CASSTRTGGNQPQHF. Full variable domain (outside the CDR3, taken from reference TRBV7-2 and TRBJ1-5): GAGVSQSPSNKVTEKGKDVELRCDPISGHTALYWYRQSLGQGLEFLIYFQGNSAPDKSGLPSDRFSAERTGGSVSTLTIQRTQQEDSAVYLCASSTRTGGNQPQHFGDGTRLSIL.

V and J are TRBV21-1 and TRBJ2-4; the DNA was not used to check the table's D call, TRBD1. TRBV21-1 is reported as a pseudogene. The CDR3 length is 16 residues. CDR3: CASRPMLQQRKNIQYF. Written as DNA, the CDR3 is TGTGCCAGCAGACCGATGCTACAGCAAAGAAAAAACATTCAGTACTTC.

The genes are TRBV5-1 and TRBJ1-1; a possible D gene is TRBD1 (5 bases). V lost 4 bases to trimming and J lost 3 bases, with 13 bases between them. The CDR3 is 14 amino acids. CDR1 SGHRS and CDR2 YFSETQ come from the germline V gene. CDR3 in amino acids: CASSLGTGDTEAFF. The CDR3 DNA reads TGCGCCAGCAGCCTAGGTACAGGCGACACTGAAGCTTTCTTT.

The table lists this clone with a few counts. V is TRBV18 and J is TRBJ2-2, with D possibly matching TRBD1 (6 bases). The CDR3 is made up of 16 amino acids. V was shortened by 4 bases and J by 7 bases, with 19 bases between the two germline ends. Germline V gene lookup returns CDR1 KGHSH and CDR2 LQKENI. This chain's CDR3 is CASSQQSRDNYGELFF. The CDR3, as DNA: TGTGCCAGCTCACAGCAAAGCCGGGACAACTACGGGGAGCTGTTTTTT.

The chain links TRBV5-1 to TRBJ2-7, with D possibly being TRBD1 or TRBD2 (5 bases each). The CDR3 covers 19 residues. Trimming stripped 4 bases from V and 0 bases from J, with 26 bases between. CDR1 SGHRS and CDR2 YFSETQ come from the germline V gene. The DNA of the CDR3 is TGCGCCAGCAGCAAGAACTCCGGGGCTAAGGGTAGAAGCTCCTACGAGCAGTACTTC. Its protein is CASSKNSGAKGRSSYEQYF.

V usage is TRBV9 and J usage is TRBJ2-3; unclear D gene. The CDR3 extends over 14 amino acids. The V end lost 3 bases, the J end lost 2 bases, and 10 bases lay between the germline ends. Germline V gene data show CDR1 as SGDLS and CDR2 as YYNGEE. The CDR3 reads CASSALDTTDTQYF. CDR3 nucleotide sequence: TGTGCCAGCAGCGCCCTAGATACCACAGATACGCAGTATTTT.

The chain uses TRBV28 and TRBJ1-2, with a possible D match to TRBD1 (5 bases). The CDR3 covers 16 residues. The germline CDR1 and CDR2 sequences are MDHEN and SYDVKM. V lost 3 bases, J lost 1 base, and 15 bases lay in between. DNA of the CDR3: TGTGCCAGCAGTTTTGGGGCTGGGAGAAGTAACTATGGCTACACCTTC. Protein: CASSFGAGRSNYGYTF.

V gene TRBV2 combines with J gene TRBJ2-3, with TRBD2 matching over 11 bases. The CDR3 is 15 amino acids. Germline lookup yields CDR1 SNHLY and CDR2 FYNNEI. V lost 3 bases, J lost 3 bases, and 2 bases stayed unmatched. The CDR3 sequence is CASSEGLAETDTQYF. The CDR3 DNA sequence: TGTGCCAGCAGTGAGGGACTAGCGGAAACAGATACGCAGTATTTT.

The V and J genes are TRBV19 and TRBJ2-5, with 8 bases that match TRBD2. Trimming at V came to 5 bases and at J to 2 bases, leaving 7 bases not matched to a gene. In germline, CDR1 is LNHDA, CDR2 SQIVND (reference sequence). The length of the CDR3 is 15 residues. DNA of the CDR3: TGTGCCAGTAGTTTGGGACTAGTGCAACAAGAGACCCAGTACTTC. Translating gives CASSLGLVQQETQYF.

The rearrangement joins TRBV14 to TRBJ2-5; TRBD2 aligns across 11 bases. The CDR3 is made up of 15 amino acids. After removal of 2 bases from V and 1 base from J, the junction contained 0 bases not matched to a gene. Germline V gene data show CDR1 as SGHDN and CDR2 as FVKESK. CDR3: CASSQTSGSQETQYF. CDR3 DNA sequence: TGTGCCAGCAGCCAAACTAGCGGGAGCCAAGAGACCCAGTACTTC.

The chain is built from TRBV15 and TRBJ1-4, with 9 bases identical to TRBD1. Germline V gene data show CDR1 as LNHNV and CDR2 as YYDKDF (reference sequence). J gave up 10 bases and V 2 bases, and 11 bases lay outside the gene matches. This CDR3 is built from 16 residues. CDR3 nucleotide sequence: TGTGCCACCAGCAGATCCGGAGGGACAGGGCTTATAAAACTGTTTTTT. This codes for CATSRSGGTGLIKLFF.

CDR3 sequence (DNA): TGTGCCATCAGTGAGTCAGCGGGCGAGCAGTACTTC. This gives the protein CAISESAGEQYF. This chain links TRBV10-3 with TRBJ2-7, with D possibly TRBD2 on 6 matching bases. Trimming stripped 0 bases from V and 6 bases from J, with 6 bases between. This CDR3 spans 12 amino acids. Germline V gives CDR1 ENHRY, CDR2 SYGVKD.

The gene calls are TRBV18 and TRBJ2-5; D remains unclear. Trimming removed 0 bases from V and 5 bases from J, with 4 bases in between. Per the germline V gene, CDR1 is KGHSH and CDR2 is LQKENI. The CDR3 contains 12 residues. The DNA of the CDR3 is TGTGCCAGCTCACCACCTGGCGAGACCCAGTACTTC. It specifies CASSPPGETQYF.

The rearrangement links TRBV9 to TRBJ1-1; tentative D call: TRBD1 (5 bases). The CDR3 extends over 15 amino acids. From germline, CDR1 is SGDLS and CDR2 YYNGEE. V was trimmed by 4 bases and J by 5 bases, leaving 18 bases between them. CDR3 sequence (DNA): TGTGCCAGCAGCTCTTTCGGGGTCGGGGGGACTGAAGCTTTCTTT. Encoded protein: CASSSFGVGGTEAFF.

The V and J genes are TRBV7-9 and TRBJ1-4; D call uncertain. V shed 5 bases and J shed 5 bases, with 15 bases lying between them. This CDR3 has 15 residues. Germline CDR1 is SEHNR and CDR2 is FQNEAQ (reference sequence). CDR3 in amino acids: CASSLGYKTNEKLFF. The DNA for the CDR3 is TGTGCCAGCAGCCTAGGGTATAAGACAAATGAAAAACTGTTTTTT.

V is TRBV7-3 and J is TRBJ2-4; D gene uncertain. The germline V and J ends were trimmed by 4 bases and 4 bases, with 11 bases remaining between them. The germline CDR1 and CDR2 sequences are SGHTA and FQGTGA. This CDR3 contains 14 residues. The CDR3 region is CASSSRPEKNIQYF. CDR3 bases: TGTGCCAGCAGCTCCCGCCCCGAGAAAAACATTCAGTACTTC.

This clone appeared once. The V gene is TRBV6-5, the J gene TRBJ2-7, with 9 bases that match TRBD1. Germline loops: CDR1 MNHEY, CDR2 SVGAGI. The junction had 3 bases not matched to a gene; V was cut back by 6 bases and J by 3 bases. The CDR3 extends over 13 amino acids. CDR3 in DNA: TGTGCCAGCAGAACGGGACAGGGCTACGAGCAGTACTTC. Encoded protein: CASRTGQGYEQYF.

This sequence joins TRBV15 and TRBJ2-1; 10 nucleotides line up with TRBD2. CDR3 size: 18 residues. Germline CDR1 LNHNV, CDR2 YYDKDF (reference sequence). V was pared by 1 base and J by 7 bases, with 13 bases of the junction left unmatched. This CDR3 is CATSRGQWMSGGANEQFF. The CDR3 DNA reads as TGTGCCACCAGCAGAGGGCAATGGATGAGCGGGGGGGCGAATGAGCAGTTCTTC.

The CDR3 coding sequence is TGCGCCAGCAGCAATAGAAGGTCGCAGCAGCCCCAGCATTTT. Its translation is CASSNRRSQQPQHF. The rearrangement links TRBV10-2 to TRBJ1-5; the D is unclear. The CDR3 has 14 amino acids. Trimming shortened V by 6 bases and J by 7 bases, and 16 bases separated the two germline ends. The germline CDR1 and CDR2 sequences are WSHSY and SAAADI.